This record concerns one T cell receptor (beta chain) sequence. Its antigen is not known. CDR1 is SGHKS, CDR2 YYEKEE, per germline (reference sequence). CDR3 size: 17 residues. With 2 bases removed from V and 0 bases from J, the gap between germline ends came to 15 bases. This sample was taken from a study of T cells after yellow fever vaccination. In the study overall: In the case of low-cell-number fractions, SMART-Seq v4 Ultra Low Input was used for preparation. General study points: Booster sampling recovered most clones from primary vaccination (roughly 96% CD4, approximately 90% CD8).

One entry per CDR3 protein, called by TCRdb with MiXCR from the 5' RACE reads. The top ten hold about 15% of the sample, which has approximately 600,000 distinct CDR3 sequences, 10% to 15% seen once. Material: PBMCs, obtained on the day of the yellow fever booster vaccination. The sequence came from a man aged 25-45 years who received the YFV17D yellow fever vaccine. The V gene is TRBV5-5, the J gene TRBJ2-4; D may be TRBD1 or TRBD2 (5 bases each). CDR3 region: CASSFREGPIAKNIQYF. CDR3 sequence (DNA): TGTGCCAGCAGCTTTCGAGAGGGACCGATAGCCAAAAACATTCAGTACTTC.